Listed below are T cell receptor beta chains from one sample, sequenced in a study of T cells in Graves' hyperthyroidism and ophthalmopathy. In TCRdb, the multiplex PCR reads were re-called with MiXCR into one record per CDR3 protein. The sample yields around 110,000 distinct CDR3 sequences, approximately 16% seen once. Sample: blood. The receptors shown here come from a woman between 50 and 59 years old with Graves' hyperthyroidism. Both conserved end residues are part of each CDR3. A D gene is named only where the DNA matches it firmly. Clone size is stated in some rows and not others, as once, few, many or a class when expanded.

V	D	size	J	CDR3	DNA
TRBV5-5	.	many	TRBJ2-2	CASSLVPGNTGELFF	TGTGCCAGCAGCTTGGTTCCAGGGAACACCGGGGAGCTGTTTTTT
TRBV6-5	TRBD1	many	TRBJ2-1	CASSYLQGAITIEQFF	TGTGCCAGCAGTTACCTACAGGGGGCTATAACAATCGAGCAGTTCTTC
TRBV2	TRBD2	many	TRBJ2-4	CASSLLAEAKNIQYF	TGTGCCAGCAGTCTACTAGCGGAAGCCAAAAACATTCAGTACTTC
TRBV28	TRBD2	.	TRBJ2-3	CASSDPWTSGRTDTQYF	TGTGCCAGCAGTGACCCCTGGACTAGCGGGAGAACAGATACGCAGTATTTT
TRBV2	TRBD1	.	TRBJ1-5	CASRRGTGRYSNQPQHF	TGTGCCAGCCGTCGGGGGACAGGGAGATATAGCAATCAGCCCCAGCATTTT
TRBV10-1	.	.	TRBJ2-2	CASSFTESGELFF	TGCGCCAGCAGTTTTACAGAGTCCGGGGAGCTGTTTTTT
TRBV7-2	.	few	TRBJ1-2	CASSLAPPGDGYTF	TGTGCCAGCAGCTTAGCCCCGCCAGGCGACGGCTACACCTTC
TRBV12-3/TRBV12-4	TRBD1	many	TRBJ1-5	CASSADRGVRQPQHF	TGTGCCAGCAGTGCCGACAGGGGGGTCCGTCAGCCCCAGCATTTT
TRBV7-2	.	many	TRBJ2-1	CASSLLIYEQFF	TGTGCCAGCAGCTTACTTATTTATGAGCAGTTCTTC
TRBV14	.	many	TRBJ1-6	CASSQGGWNSPLHF	TGTGCCAGCAGCCAAGGGGGGTGGAATTCACCCCTCCACTTT
TRBV6-1	.	many	TRBJ1-5	CASTRDSNQPQHF	TGTGCCAGCACTCGAGATAGCAATCAGCCCCAGCATTTT
TRBV29-1	.	many	TRBJ2-5	CSVVRASPYQETQYF	TGCAGCGTTGTTCGGGCCAGCCCGTACCAAGAGACCCAGTACTTC
TRBV19	.	few	TRBJ2-1	CASSSDYNEQFF	TGTGCCAGTAGTAGCGATTACAATGAGCAGTTCTTC
TRBV7-6	.	many	TRBJ2-3	CASSLVGLASDTQYF	TGTGCCAGCAGCTTAGTTGGGCTAGCGTCAGATACGCAGTATTTT
TRBV19	.	.	TRBJ1-6	CASSILLAVNSPLHF	TGTGCCAGTAGTATACTCTTGGCAGTGAATTCACCCCTCCACTTT
TRBV29-1	.	many	TRBJ2-1	CSTFNLGGRDLSYNEQFF	TGCAGCACCTTTAATTTGGGAGGAAGGGACCTCTCCTACAATGAGCAGTTCTTC
TRBV11-2	.	many	TRBJ2-1	CASSLGAGRNEQFF	TGTGCCAGCAGCTTAGGGGCGGGAAGGAATGAGCAGTTCTTC
TRBV7-2	.	few	TRBJ1-6	CASSLGAQGLGNSPLHF	TGTGCCAGCAGCTTAGGGGCACAGGGACTAGGGAATTCACCCCTCCACTTT
TRBV3-1	TRBD1	many	TRBJ1-1	CASSQQGAPNTEAFF	TGTGCCAGCAGCCAACAGGGGGCCCCGAACACTGAAGCTTTCTTT
TRBV6-2/TRBV6-3	.	few	TRBJ2-2	CASRPFLGGPNTGELFF	TGTGCCAGCAGACCCTTCCTCGGGGGTCCAAACACCGGGGAGCTGTTTTTT
TRBV7-3	.	few	TRBJ2-2	CASSLLSGSGTGELFF	TGTGCCAGCAGCTTACTTTCAGGGTCGGGCACCGGGGAGCTGTTTTTT
TRBV29-1	.	many	TRBJ1-1	CSVEDLGRRLNTEAFF	TGCAGCGTTGAAGATTTGGGCCGCCGGTTGAACACTGAAGCTTTCTTT
TRBV6-5	.	many	TRBJ2-6	CASSYSGTINVLTF	TGTGCCAGCAGTTACTCCGGGACGATCAACGTCCTGACTTTC
TRBV11-3	TRBD1	.	TRBJ1-5	CASSLRDRGPEQPQHF	TGTGCCAGCAGCCTCCGGGACAGGGGGCCCGAACAGCCCCAGCATTTT
TRBV6-1	TRBD1	many	TRBJ1-1	CASSPGQARIVAFF	TGTGCCAGCAGCCCCGGACAGGCTCGAATTGTCGCTTTCTTT
TRBV2	TRBD1	.	TRBJ1-5	CASTGTASNQPQHF	TGTGCCAGCACTGGGACAGCAAGCAATCAGCCCCAGCATTTT
TRBV28	TRBD1	.	TRBJ1-2	CASRGDRGLDYGYTF	TGTGCCAGCAGGGGGGACAGGGGGCTCGACTATGGCTACACCTTC
TRBV5-1	TRBD1	.	TRBJ2-7	CASSPGQGLREQYF	TGCGCCAGCAGCCCAGGACAGGGATTGAGGGAGCAGTACTTC
TRBV11-2	TRBD1	.	TRBJ2-3	CASSRRQGVRTDTQYF	TGTGCCAGCAGCCGACGACAGGGTGTTAGGACAGATACGCAGTATTTT
TRBV5-1	TRBD1	.	TRBJ2-7	CASSTRDRGPEQYF	TGCGCCAGCAGCACCCGGGACAGGGGGCCCGAGCAGTACTTC
TRBV7-8	.	many	TRBJ1-5	CASSLDQGNQPQHF	TGTGCCAGCAGCTTAGATCAGGGCAATCAGCCCCAGCATTTT
TRBV6-2/TRBV6-3	TRBD2	many	TRBJ2-1	CASSGGLADYNEQFF	TGTGCCAGCAGTGGAGGACTAGCGGACTACAATGAGCAGTTCTTC
TRBV4-1	TRBD2	many	TRBJ2-1	CASSLRLAQSSYNEQFF	TGCGCCAGCAGCCTTAGACTAGCACAGAGCTCCTACAATGAGCAGTTCTTC
TRBV12-3/TRBV12-4	TRBD1	few	TRBJ2-3	CASSLDRVLNTDTQYF	TGTGCCAGCAGTCTAGACAGGGTCCTGAACACAGATACGCAGTATTTT
TRBV12-3/TRBV12-4	.	many	TRBJ2-5	CASSLVGVQETQYF	TGTGCCAGCAGTTTGGTTGGGGTCCAAGAGACCCAGTACTTC
TRBV7-6	.	.	TRBJ2-1	CASLGDAFYEQFF	TGTGCCAGTCTCGGTGATGCGTTCTACGAGCAGTTCTTC
TRBV7-9	TRBD2	many	TRBJ2-1	CASSLTSGVYNEQFF	TGTGCCAGCAGCTTGACTAGCGGGGTTTACAATGAGCAGTTCTTC